A selection of T cell receptor beta chains follows, all from one sample in a study of OX40 agonist ivuxolimab in advanced cancers. The repertoire was sequenced with immunoSEQ multiplex PCR; TCRdb's copy has only in-frame clones and lacks some. The sample holds 99,000 or so clones, around 80% seen once. The sequencing here drew on CD4+ or CD8+ T cells sorted from blood, taken in a trial of the OX40 agonist ivuxolimab. Source of these receptors: an adult with an advanced solid tumor such as melanoma, head and neck, liver or kidney cancer. Each CDR3 is given with its conserved first and last residue. The order of the fields is CDR3 protein, J gene, V gene.

cdr3_aa: CSVRTEENTGELFF
j_call: TRBJ2-2
v_call: TRBV29-1

cdr3_aa: CASSLRGRTEAFF
j_call: TRBJ1-1
v_call: TRBV5-1

cdr3_aa: CASSARTDTEAFF
j_call: TRBJ1-1
v_call: TRBV5-1

cdr3_aa: CASRTTNIPDTQYF
j_call: TRBJ2-3
v_call: TRBV6-1

cdr3_aa: CASSPQTGGYEQYF
j_call: TRBJ2-7
v_call: TRBV7-2

cdr3_aa: CASTPGQVSYEQYF
j_call: TRBJ2-7
v_call: TRBV7-9

cdr3_aa: CASSLGTGGFDEQYF
j_call: TRBJ2-7
v_call: TRBV5-1

cdr3_aa: CASSSSANYGYTF
j_call: TRBJ1-2
v_call: TRBV11-2

cdr3_aa: CASSISGTRNNSPLHF
j_call: TRBJ1-6
v_call: TRBV19

cdr3_aa: CASSTNRGGPHVLTF
j_call: TRBJ2-6
v_call: TRBV19

cdr3_aa: CATGGRWIEDTQYF
j_call: TRBJ2-3
v_call: TRBV19

cdr3_aa: CASSPAGVSDYGYTF
j_call: TRBJ1-2
v_call: TRBV7-3

cdr3_aa: CASSLGQGKGYEQYF
j_call: TRBJ2-7
v_call: TRBV7-6

cdr3_aa: CASSANDSPGNTIYF
j_call: TRBJ1-3
v_call: TRBV6-1

cdr3_aa: CASSREQGYGYTF
j_call: TRBJ1-2
v_call: TRBV5-1

cdr3_aa: CASSYSLSDYEQYF
j_call: TRBJ2-7
v_call: TRBV6-6

cdr3_aa: CASSEMGPSYNEQFF
j_call: TRBJ2-1
v_call: TRBV7-6

cdr3_aa: CASSVVSSGGVNEQFF
j_call: TRBJ2-1
v_call: TRBV9

cdr3_aa: CASSLGTGAQRGELFF
j_call: TRBJ2-2
v_call: TRBV7-9

cdr3_aa: CASSPLGQGATSGANVLTF
j_call: TRBJ2-6
v_call: TRBV18

cdr3_aa: CASSWGGESSYEQYF
j_call: TRBJ2-7
v_call: TRBV7-6

cdr3_aa: CASSPGTGELFF
j_call: TRBJ2-2
v_call: TRBV7-9

cdr3_aa: CASRTQTNTEAFF
j_call: TRBJ1-1
v_call: TRBV6-1